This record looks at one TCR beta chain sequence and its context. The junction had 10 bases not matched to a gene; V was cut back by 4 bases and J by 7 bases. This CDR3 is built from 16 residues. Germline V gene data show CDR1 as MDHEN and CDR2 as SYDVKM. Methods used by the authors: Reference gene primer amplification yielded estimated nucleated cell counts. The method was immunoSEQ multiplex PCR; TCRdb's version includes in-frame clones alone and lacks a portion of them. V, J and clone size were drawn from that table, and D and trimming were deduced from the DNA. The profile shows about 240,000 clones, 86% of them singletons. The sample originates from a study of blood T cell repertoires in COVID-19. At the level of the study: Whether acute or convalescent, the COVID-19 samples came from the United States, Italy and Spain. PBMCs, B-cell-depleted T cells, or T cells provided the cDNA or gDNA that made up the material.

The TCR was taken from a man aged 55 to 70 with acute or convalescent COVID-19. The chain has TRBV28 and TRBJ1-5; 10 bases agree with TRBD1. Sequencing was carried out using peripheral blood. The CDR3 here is CASSSSGTGDYQPQHF. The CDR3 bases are TGTGCCAGCAGTTCCTCCGGGACAGGGGATTACCAGCCCCAGCATTTT.